These 6 T cell receptor beta chains were sequenced from one sample in a study of identical twins. TCRdb redid the calling of the 5' RACE reads with MiXCR, one entry per CDR3 protein. This table has hundreds of thousands of distinct CDR3 sequences, around 5.7% appearing once. The sample consisted of naive T cells sorted from blood. All receptors derive from a young man in good health.

This clonotype was counted many times. V is TRBV29-1 and J is TRBJ1-1; no firm D call. Trimming left V 6 bases short and J 1 base short, with 12 bases between. Per the germline V gene, CDR1 is SQVTM and CDR2 is ANQGSEA. The CDR3 has 13 amino acids. The DNA of the CDR3 is TGCAGCGTGACGGGCCGAGCGAACACTGAAGCTTTCTTT. This gives the protein CSVTGRANTEAFF.

This clonotype was counted ten times or more. The chain has TRBV7-2 and TRBJ1-5, with D unclear. Trimming removed 1 base at V and 0 bases at J, with 7 bases between. Germline V gene lookup returns CDR1 SGHTA and CDR2 FQGNSA. This CDR3 contains 15 residues. The CDR3 DNA reads TGTGCCAGCAGCTTAGACGCATATAGCAATCAGCCCCAGCATTTT. This sequence encodes CASSLDAYSNQPQHF.

This clonotype was counted ten times or more. The V call is TRBV19, the J call TRBJ1-3; D perhaps matches TRBD1 (5 bases). This CDR3 contains 13 residues. CDR1 LNHDA and CDR2 SQIVND come from the germline V gene (reference sequence). V was shortened by 7 bases and J by 11 bases, with 18 bases between the two germline ends. CDR3 loop: CASIEASGESIYF. DNA for the CDR3: TGTGCCAGTATCGAAGCCTCGGGGGAGTCCATATATTTT. The full variable domain, in which reference TRBV19 and TRBJ1-3 provide the parts outside the CDR3, is DGGITQSPKYLFRKEGQNVTLSCEQNLNHDAMYWYRQDPGQGLRLIYYSQIVNDFQKGDIAEGYSVSREKKESFPLTVTSAQKNPTAFYLCASIEASGESIYFGEGSWLTVV.

The sample holds many counts of this clonotype. The V and J genes are TRBV7-8 and TRBJ2-1; D remains ambiguous. The CDR3 totals 12 residues. The V gene lost 5 bases and the J gene lost 7 bases, with 9 bases spanning the gap. Per germline, CDR1 SGHVS and CDR2 FQNEAQ. The chain's CDR3 is CASSPNRNEQFF. The CDR3 coding sequence is TGTGCCAGCAGCCCTAACCGGAATGAGCAGTTCTTC.

This clonotype appeared many times. This chain links TRBV10-2 with TRBJ2-5, with a possible D match to TRBD1 (6 bases). The CDR3 is 14 residues long. The germline V and J ends were trimmed by 4 bases and 5 bases, with 14 bases remaining between them. Germline V gene sequence: CDR1 WSHSY, CDR2 SAAADI. The CDR3 nucleotides are TGCGCCAGCAGTGGGTCAGGGGTGACGGAGACCCAGTACTTC. As protein: CASSGSGVTETQYF.

This clonotype was recorded at least ten times. The chain joins TRBV29-1 to TRBJ1-4; 8 positions agree with TRBD1. Germline CDR1 reads SQVTM; CDR2 reads ANQGSEA. With 5 bases clipped from V and 6 bases from J, the junction kept 11 bases outside the gene matches. CDR3 length: 15 residues. CDR3 amino acids: CSVLTDQGAHEKLFF. The DNA for the CDR3 is TGCAGCGTTTTAACGGATCAGGGGGCTCATGAAAAACTGTTTTTT.